This entry lists 26 T cell receptor beta chains sequenced from one sample in a study of molecular identifiers for immune sequencing clone quantification. MiXCR was run by TCRdb on the PCR reads, yielding one entry per CDR3 protein. Counted here are about half a million distinct CDR3 sequences, roughly a fifth occurring once; the ten biggest clones make up about 0.78%. Material: naive CD8+ T cells from blood, with Jurkat cell RNA spiked in. Regarding subset: FACS-sorted CD8+CD4-CCR7+CD45RA+ naive T cells. All receptors come from a human donor in good health. Some libraries in this study had Jurkat cell RNA spiked in.

This clonotype has a count of ten or more. The chain uses TRBV14 and TRBJ1-1; D possibly corresponds to TRBD1 (6 bases). The CDR3 is made up of 15 amino acids. V lost 4 bases to trimming and J lost 5 bases, with 17 bases between them. Germline CDR1 reads SGHDN; CDR2 reads FVKESK. The CDR3 here is CASSPKGHLGTEAFF. For the CDR3, the DNA is TGTGCCAGCAGCCCGAAGGGACACTTAGGAACTGAAGCTTTCTTT.

This clonotype has a count of ten or more. This chain connects TRBV24-1 to TRBJ2-2, with D hard to call. The CDR3 is made up of 14 amino acids. V was clipped by 6 bases and J by 0 bases, with 7 bases between them. Looked up from germline, CDR1 is KGHDR and CDR2 is SFDVKD. CDR3 in amino acids: CATSLPSNTGELFF. In DNA form, the CDR3 reads TGTGCCACCAGTCTTCCTTCGAACACCGGGGAGCTGTTTTTT.

This clonotype was seen at least ten times. The V gene is TRBV28, the J gene TRBJ2-3; TRBD2 agrees at 8 bases. The CDR3 consists of 15 residues. Germline lookup yields CDR1 MDHEN and CDR2 SYDVKM. V shed 4 bases, J shed 2 bases, and the junction held 5 bases outside the gene matches. CDR3 loop: CASSSPSGLTDTQYF. The CDR3 coding sequence is TGTGCCAGCAGTTCCCCTAGCGGGCTCACAGATACGCAGTATTTT.

This clonotype was counted many times. The junction and the germline gene differ at one end; a read error may be behind it. The V gene is TRBV19, the J gene TRBJ1-5, with D perhaps matching TRBD1 (6 bases). The germline V gene has CDR1 LNHDA and CDR2 SQIVND (reference sequence). This CDR3 spans 14 amino acids. This chain's CDR3 is CASSIGTRNQPQHF. CDR3 DNA: TGTGCCAGTAGCATAGGGACACGCAATCAGCCCCAGCATTTT.

As concerns this clonotype: The limits of the CDR3 on the DNA are not certain, so only TCRdb's listed CDR3 is given. J is TRBJ2-3 and V is TRBV21-1; TRBD1, as called in the table, went unchecked against the DNA. TRBV21-1 is a known pseudogene. A total of 17 residues make up the CDR3, ends included. CDR3 amino acids: CASSKSVGQGAAVTQYF.

Worth noting for this clonotype: A much larger clone differs by one base, so this may be a read error. The CDR3 spells CASSVQQGAVSTDTQYF. CDR3 DNA sequence: TGTGCCAGCAGTGTTCAACAGGGAGCCGTTAGCACAGATACGCAGTATTTT. The V and J genes are TRBV2 and TRBJ2-3; TRBD1 might be the D (6 bases). The V gene lost 4 bases and the J gene lost 0 bases, with 17 bases spanning the gap. Germline V CDR1 and CDR2: SNHLY, FYNNEI. The CDR3 length is 17 residues.

This clonotype has just a few counts. The V and J genes are TRBV19 and TRBJ1-1; 11 bases map to TRBD1. V lost 6 bases, J lost 4 bases, and 19 bases stayed unmatched. The CDR3 has 19 residues. Per germline, CDR1 LNHDA and CDR2 SQIVND (reference sequence). The CDR3 DNA reads TGTGCCAGTAGCCGATCGGGGGGGACAGGGGGACCCTCGGGCACTGAAGCTTTCTTT. This gives the protein CASSRSGGTGGPSGTEAFF.

This clonotype was recorded at least ten times. The chain couples TRBV6-5 to TRBJ2-1; 9 bases are shared with TRBD2. Germline trimming cut 3 bases from V and 4 bases from J; bases unmatched to any gene: 1. CDR3 length equals 14 residues. Germline V lookup: CDR1 MNHEY, CDR2 SVGAGI. CDR3 nucleotides: TGTGCCAGCAGTTATAGCGGGGGTTACAATGAGCAGTTCTTC. It translates to CASSYSGGYNEQFF.

This clonotype was detected many times. V usage is TRBV9 and J usage is TRBJ2-3, with 14 nucleotides matching TRBD2. The CDR3 consists of 18 residues. With V trimmed by 0 bases and J by 2 bases, 5 bases remained unmatched. Germline V gives CDR1 SGDLS, CDR2 YYNGEE. In DNA form, the CDR3 reads TGTGCCAGCAGCGTAGAGGGGGGACTAGCGGGAGCCACAGATACGCAGTATTTT. This translates into CASSVEGGLAGATDTQYF.

V and J are TRBV12-3 or TRBV12-4 and TRBJ2-3; weak D call: TRBD1 (5 bases). The CDR3 loop spans 13 amino acids. V lost 5 bases, J lost 6 bases, and 12 bases lay in between. CDR3 amino acids: CASSRQTRDTQYF. The DNA for the CDR3 is TGTGCCAGCAGTCGACAGACCCGGGATACGCAGTATTTT.

The genes are TRBV2 and TRBJ2-7; TRBD1 aligns across 9 bases. Unmatched junction bases numbered 3, after V lost 10 bases and J lost 5 bases. The germline CDR1 and CDR2 sequences are SNHLY and FYNNEI. The CDR3 covers 11 residues. In DNA form, the CDR3 reads TGTGCCAAGGGACAGGGCCACGAGCAGTACTTC. It specifies CAKGQGHEQYF.

This clonotype has at least ten counts. The CDR3 region is CSARGPNDNNEKLFF. DNA of the CDR3: TGCAGTGCTAGGGGTCCCAACGATAACAATGAAAAACTGTTTTTT. J is TRBJ1-4 and V is TRBV20-1; D is uncertain. Germline CDR1 DFQATT, CDR2 SNEGSKA (reference sequence). This CDR3 comprises 15 residues. The V and J ends lost 3 bases and 5 bases respectively, with 16 bases between them.

The chain employs TRBV5-1 and TRBJ2-2; no definite D call. The germline gives CDR1 SGHRS, CDR2 YFSETQ. Deletions cut 0 bases from V and 0 bases from J, with 9 bases between. The CDR3 consists of 16 residues. The CDR3 here is CASSLVGLTNTGELFF. The CDR3 bases are TGCGCCAGCAGCTTGGTTGGGCTTACGAACACCGGGGAGCTGTTTTTT.

This clonotype was seen a handful of times. The rearrangement joins TRBV21-1 to TRBJ2-7; the tabulated D call, TRBD1, remains unverified against the DNA. TRBV21-1 is marked as a pseudogene. This CDR3 has 16 amino acids. As DNA, the CDR3 is TGTGCCAGCAGCAAAGGGACAGGGGCGACTGCCTACGAGCAGTACTTC. Translated: CASSKGTGATAYEQYF.

The rearrangement joins TRBV4-2 to TRBJ1-2, with D uncertain. V was shortened by 1 base and J by 10 bases, with 13 bases between the two germline ends. Per germline, CDR1 LGHNA and CDR2 YNFKEQ. There are 13 residues in the CDR3. The CDR3, as DNA: TGTGCCAGCAGCCAAGGCCTCCTAGGCGACTACACCTTC. It translates to CASSQGLLGDYTF.

Concerning this clonotype: This may stem from a read error, because a much larger clone lies one nucleotide away. The chain recombines TRBV7-2 with TRBJ2-5, with 10 bases matching TRBD2. Germline CDR1 reads SGHTA; CDR2 reads FQGNSA. This CDR3 has 17 amino acids. This CDR3 is CASSTGLAEARGGTQCF. The CDR3 DNA is TGTGCCAGCAGCACCGGACTAGCGGAAGCCAGGGGCGGGACCCAGTGCTTC.

The CDR3 bases are TGTGCCAGCAGTTCACGGGCCCCGGGAAACACTGAAGCTTTCTTT. It is translated as CASSSRAPGNTEAFF. The chain carries TRBV27 and TRBJ1-1; no clear D. Trimming took off 4 bases at V and 2 bases at J, with 14 bases between the two ends. The CDR3 extends over 15 amino acids. CDR1 is MNHEY and CDR2 is SMNVEV in the germline V gene (reference sequence).

This clonotype was observed many times. The V gene is TRBV4-1, the J gene TRBJ2-5, with a possible D match to TRBD1 (5 bases). CDR1 MGHRA and CDR2 YSYEKL come from the germline V gene. Trimming took off 0 bases at V and 7 bases at J, with 21 bases between the two ends. The CDR3 contains 17 residues. CDR3 loop: CASSQEPNVQGYGTQYF. The DNA for the CDR3 is TGCGCCAGCAGCCAAGAGCCCAACGTTCAGGGTTATGGGACCCAGTACTTC.

This clonotype was seen at least ten times. V gene TRBV29-1 combines with J gene TRBJ2-1, with D hard to call. The V gene's germline CDR1 is SQVTM and CDR2 ANQGSEA. V gave up 6 bases and J gave up 0 bases, with 6 bases separating them. CDR3 size: 12 residues. As DNA, the CDR3 is TGCAGCGTAGCTAGCTCCTACAATGAGCAGTTCTTC. Residues: CSVASSYNEQFF.

There are many counts of this clonotype. J is TRBJ2-1 and V is TRBV30, with D possibly being TRBD2 (7 bases). Deletions cut 2 bases from V and 14 bases from J, with 13 bases between. This CDR3 is 11 amino acids long. Germline V gene lookup returns CDR1 GTSNPN and CDR2 SVGIG (reference sequence). The CDR3 coding sequence is TGTGCCTGGAGTTCGGGGGGCAGGGAGTTCTTC. Protein product: CAWSSGGREFF.

This clonotype was seen just once. V usage is TRBV4-1 and J usage is TRBJ2-7, with 13 bases aligning to TRBD2. Germline lookup yields CDR1 MGHRA and CDR2 YSYEKL. The CDR3 consists of 16 residues. V trimming: 5 bases; J trimming: 5 bases; junction bases outside the gene matches: 9. The CDR3 sequence is CASSWSGLAGENEQYF. The CDR3 bases are TGCGCCAGCAGCTGGTCAGGACTAGCGGGAGAGAACGAGCAGTACTTC.

In this sample, this clonotype turned up a few times. The V call is TRBV7-2, the J call TRBJ2-6; D may be TRBD2 (6 bases). Germline loops: CDR1 SGHTA, CDR2 FQGNSA. V gave up 1 base and J gave up 0 bases, with 16 bases separating them. CDR3 size: 19 residues. For the CDR3, the DNA is TGTGCCAGCAGCTTAGAAGGAGGGGAAGATTTCTCTGGGGCCAACGTCCTGACTTTC. This codes for CASSLEGGEDFSGANVLTF.

With respect to this clonotype: Since a much larger clone is just one base distant, this may be a read error. The gene calls are TRBV19 and TRBJ2-4; D perhaps matches TRBD2 (6 bases). This CDR3 region has 13 residues. Germline V gives CDR1 LNHDA, CDR2 SQIVND (reference sequence). Here the CDR3 DNA reads TGTGCCAGTAGTAGCGGGGCCAAAACCATTCAGTACTTC. It specifies CASSSGAKTIQYF.

The chain couples TRBV29-1 to TRBJ1-2; no firm D call. V was trimmed by 6 bases and J by 4 bases, leaving 21 bases between them. There are 15 residues in the CDR3. The germline CDR1 and CDR2 sequences are SQVTM and ANQGSEA. The DNA for the CDR3 is TGCAGCGTCCAAGTTTTTTCGGACCCTACCTATGGCTACACCTTC. It translates to CSVQVFSDPTYGYTF. The variable domain in full, completed from reference TRBV29-1 and TRBJ1-2, reads SAVISQKPSRDICQRGTSLTIQCQVDSQVTMMFWYRQQPGQSLTLIATANQGSEATYESGFVIDKFPISRPNLTFSTLTVSNMSPEDSSIYLCSVQVFSDPTYGYTFGSGTRLTVV.

Details on this clonotype: A single base separates this from a much larger clone, so it may be a read error. J is TRBJ2-7 and V is TRBV6-6; weak D call: TRBD2 (6 bases). Germline assignment: CDR1 MNHNY and CDR2 SVGAGI (reference sequence). The length of the CDR3 is 17 residues. The CDR3 region is CASSPTGRLGLSYGQYF. DNA for the CDR3: TGTGCCAGCAGCCCCACGGGACGTCTGGGACTGAGCTACGGGCAGTACTTC.

In its sample, this clonotype was seen many times. V usage is TRBV7-2 and J usage is TRBJ2-7, with TRBD2 matching 7 bases. Per the germline V gene, CDR1 is SGHTA and CDR2 is FQGNSA. V lost 5 bases and J lost 2; bases outside the gene matches: 6. CDR3 length equals 14 residues. In nucleotides, the CDR3 is TGTGCCAGCAGCACCTACGGACTAGCCTACGAGCAGTACTTC. This encodes CASSTYGLAYEQYF.